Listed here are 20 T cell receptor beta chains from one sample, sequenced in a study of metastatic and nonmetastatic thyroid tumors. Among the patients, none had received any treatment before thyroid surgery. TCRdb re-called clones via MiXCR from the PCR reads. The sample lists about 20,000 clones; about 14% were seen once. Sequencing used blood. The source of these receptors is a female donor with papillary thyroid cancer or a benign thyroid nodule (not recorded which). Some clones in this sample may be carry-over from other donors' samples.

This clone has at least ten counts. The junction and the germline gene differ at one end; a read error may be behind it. The CDR3 protein is CASSPRQVLSGELFF. The CDR3 DNA reads as TGTGCTAGCAGCCCCCGACAGGTTCTGAGCGGGGAGCTGTTTTTT. The chain joins TRBV7-7 to TRBJ2-2; D possibly corresponds to TRBD1 (6 bases). CDR3 length: 15 residues. Germline CDR1 reads SSHAT; CDR2 reads FNYEAQ (reference sequence).

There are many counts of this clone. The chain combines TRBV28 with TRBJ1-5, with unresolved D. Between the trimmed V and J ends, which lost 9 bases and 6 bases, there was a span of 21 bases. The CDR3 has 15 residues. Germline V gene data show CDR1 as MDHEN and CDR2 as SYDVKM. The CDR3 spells CASVSRGGLSQPQHF. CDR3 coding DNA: TGTGCCAGTGTCAGTAGAGGAGGGCTGAGTCAGCCCCAGCATTTT.

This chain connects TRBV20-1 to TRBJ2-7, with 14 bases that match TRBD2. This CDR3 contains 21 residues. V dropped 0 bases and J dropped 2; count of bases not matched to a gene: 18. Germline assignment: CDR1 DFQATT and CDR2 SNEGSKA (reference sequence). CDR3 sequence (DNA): TGCAGTGCTAGAGAGGCCAAGGGGACTAGCGGGAGAATCCCCCTCCCCTACGAGCAGTACTTC. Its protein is CSAREAKGTSGRIPLPYEQYF.

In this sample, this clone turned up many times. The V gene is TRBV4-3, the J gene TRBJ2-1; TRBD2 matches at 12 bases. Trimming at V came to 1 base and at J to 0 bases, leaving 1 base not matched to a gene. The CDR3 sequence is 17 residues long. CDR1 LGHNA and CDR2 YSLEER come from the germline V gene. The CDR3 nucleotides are TGCGCCAGCAGCCAAGGGACTAGCGGGATCTCCTACAATGAGCAGTTCTTC. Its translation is CASSQGTSGISYNEQFF.

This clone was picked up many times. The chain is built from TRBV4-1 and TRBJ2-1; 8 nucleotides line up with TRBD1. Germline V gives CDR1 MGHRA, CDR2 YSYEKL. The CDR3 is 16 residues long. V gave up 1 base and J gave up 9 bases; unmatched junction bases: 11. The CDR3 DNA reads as TGCGCCAGCAGCCAAGTTCCGGGACAGGACGACACTGAGCAGTTCTTC. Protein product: CASSQVPGQDDTEQFF.

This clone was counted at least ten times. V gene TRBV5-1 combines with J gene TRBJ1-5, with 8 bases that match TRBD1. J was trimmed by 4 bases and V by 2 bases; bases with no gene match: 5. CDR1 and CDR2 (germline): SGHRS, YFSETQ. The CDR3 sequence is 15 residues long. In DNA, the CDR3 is TGCGCCAGCAGCTTATCCACAGGGGGAAATCAGCCCCAGCATTTT. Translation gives CASSLSTGGNQPQHF.

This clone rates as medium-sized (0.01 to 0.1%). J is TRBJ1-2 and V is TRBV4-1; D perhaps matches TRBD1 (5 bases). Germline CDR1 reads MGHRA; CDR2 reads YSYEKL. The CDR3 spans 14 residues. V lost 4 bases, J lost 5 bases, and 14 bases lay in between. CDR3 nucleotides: TGCGCCAGCAGCCCGGGCCAGGGAAAATATGGCTACACCTTC. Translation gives CASSPGQGKYGYTF.

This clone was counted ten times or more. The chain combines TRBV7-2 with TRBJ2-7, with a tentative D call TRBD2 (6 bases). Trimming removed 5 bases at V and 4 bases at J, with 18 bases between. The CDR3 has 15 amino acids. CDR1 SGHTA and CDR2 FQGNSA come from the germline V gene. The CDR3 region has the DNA TGTGCCAGCAGCCAAGGCGGGACTCTTACTTACGAGCAGTACTTC. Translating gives CASSQGGTLTYEQYF.

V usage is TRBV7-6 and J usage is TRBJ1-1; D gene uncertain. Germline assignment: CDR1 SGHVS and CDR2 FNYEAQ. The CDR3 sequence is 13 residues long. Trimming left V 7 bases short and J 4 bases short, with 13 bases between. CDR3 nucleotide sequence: TGTGCCAGCACCCCGCGGCCTGCCACTGAAGCTTTCTTT. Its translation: CASTPRPATEAFF.

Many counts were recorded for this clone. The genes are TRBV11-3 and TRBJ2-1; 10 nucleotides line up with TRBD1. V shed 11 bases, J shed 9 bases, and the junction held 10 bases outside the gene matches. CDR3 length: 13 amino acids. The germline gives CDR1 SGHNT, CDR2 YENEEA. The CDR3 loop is CASGTGEVSEQFF. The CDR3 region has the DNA TGTGCCTCGGGGACAGGGGAAGTCAGTGAGCAGTTCTTC.

For the CDR3, the DNA is TGTGCCAGCAGCCAAGACCGCCCTCACTCCTCTGGAAACACCATATATTTT. It encodes CASSQDRPHSSGNTIYF. This sequence joins TRBV14 and TRBJ1-3; D gene ambiguous. The CDR3 loop spans 17 amino acids. V was pared by 0 bases and J by 0 bases, with 12 bases between. CDR1 and CDR2 (germline): SGHDN, FVKESK.

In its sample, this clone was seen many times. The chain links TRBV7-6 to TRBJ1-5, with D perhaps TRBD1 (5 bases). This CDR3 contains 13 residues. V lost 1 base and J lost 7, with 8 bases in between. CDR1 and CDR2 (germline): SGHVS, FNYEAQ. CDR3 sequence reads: CASSLGQKQPQHF. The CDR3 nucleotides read TGTGCCAGCAGCTTAGGACAGAAGCAGCCCCAGCATTTT.

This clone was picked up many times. The CDR3 loop reads CASNTGTSYNEQFF. CDR3 DNA sequence: TGTGCCAGCAATACAGGGACCTCCTACAATGAGCAGTTCTTC. V usage is TRBV6-1 and J usage is TRBJ2-1, with a weak D call TRBD1 (6 bases). The V gene lost 7 bases and the J gene lost 0 bases, with 10 bases spanning the gap. Germline CDR1 is MNHNS and CDR2 is SASEGT. The CDR3 runs to 14 residues.

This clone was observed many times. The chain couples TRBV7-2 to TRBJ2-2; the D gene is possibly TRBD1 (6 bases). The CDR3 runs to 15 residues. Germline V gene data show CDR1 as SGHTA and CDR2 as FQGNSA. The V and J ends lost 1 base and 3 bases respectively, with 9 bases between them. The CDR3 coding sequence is TGTGCCAGCAGCTTAGTCTCAGGGGACACCGGGGAGCTGTTTTTT. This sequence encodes CASSLVSGDTGELFF.

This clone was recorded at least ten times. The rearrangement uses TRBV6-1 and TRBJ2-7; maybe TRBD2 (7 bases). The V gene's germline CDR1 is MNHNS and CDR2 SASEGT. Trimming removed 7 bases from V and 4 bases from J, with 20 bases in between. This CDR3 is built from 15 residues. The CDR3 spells CASTRGGGAPYEQYF. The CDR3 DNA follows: TGTGCCAGCACAAGGGGAGGGGGGGCCCCGTACGAGCAGTACTTC.

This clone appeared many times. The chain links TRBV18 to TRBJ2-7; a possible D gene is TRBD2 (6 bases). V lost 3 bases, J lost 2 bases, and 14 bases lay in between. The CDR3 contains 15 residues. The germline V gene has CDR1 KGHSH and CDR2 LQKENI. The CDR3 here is CASSPTRDQTYEQYF. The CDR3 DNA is TGTGCCAGCTCACCGACGCGGGACCAGACCTACGAGCAGTACTTC. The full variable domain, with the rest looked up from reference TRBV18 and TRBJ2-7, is NAGVMQNPRHLVRRRGQEARLRCSPMKGHSHVYWYRQLPEEGLKFMVYLQKENIIDESGMPKERFSAEFPKEGPSILRIQQVVRGDSAAYFCASSPTRDQTYEQYFGPGTRLTVT.

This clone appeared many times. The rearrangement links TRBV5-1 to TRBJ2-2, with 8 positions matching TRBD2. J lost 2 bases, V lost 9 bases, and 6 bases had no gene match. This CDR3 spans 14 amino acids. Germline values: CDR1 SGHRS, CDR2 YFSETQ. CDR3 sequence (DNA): TGCGCCAAGAAGAGCGGGGGTAACACCGGGGAGCTGTTTTTT. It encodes CAKKSGGNTGELFF.

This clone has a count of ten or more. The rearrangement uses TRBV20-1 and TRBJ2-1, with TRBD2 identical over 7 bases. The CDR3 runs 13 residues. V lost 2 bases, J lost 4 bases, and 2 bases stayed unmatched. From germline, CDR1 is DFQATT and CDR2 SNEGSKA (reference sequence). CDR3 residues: CSARLAEYNEQFF. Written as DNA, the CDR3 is TGCAGTGCTAGACTAGCGGAATACAATGAGCAGTTCTTC.

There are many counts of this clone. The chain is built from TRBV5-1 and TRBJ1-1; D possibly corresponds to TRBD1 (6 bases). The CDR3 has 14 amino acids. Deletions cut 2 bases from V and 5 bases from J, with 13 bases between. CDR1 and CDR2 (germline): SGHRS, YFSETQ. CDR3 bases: TGCGCCAGCAGCTTACAGGGTGGGCGGACTGAAGCTTTCTTT. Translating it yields CASSLQGGRTEAFF.

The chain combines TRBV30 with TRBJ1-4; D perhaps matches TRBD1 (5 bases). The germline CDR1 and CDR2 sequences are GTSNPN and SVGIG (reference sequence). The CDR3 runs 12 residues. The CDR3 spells CAWVGQDEKLFF. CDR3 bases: TGTGCTTGGGTGGGGCAAGACGAAAAACTGTTTTTT.